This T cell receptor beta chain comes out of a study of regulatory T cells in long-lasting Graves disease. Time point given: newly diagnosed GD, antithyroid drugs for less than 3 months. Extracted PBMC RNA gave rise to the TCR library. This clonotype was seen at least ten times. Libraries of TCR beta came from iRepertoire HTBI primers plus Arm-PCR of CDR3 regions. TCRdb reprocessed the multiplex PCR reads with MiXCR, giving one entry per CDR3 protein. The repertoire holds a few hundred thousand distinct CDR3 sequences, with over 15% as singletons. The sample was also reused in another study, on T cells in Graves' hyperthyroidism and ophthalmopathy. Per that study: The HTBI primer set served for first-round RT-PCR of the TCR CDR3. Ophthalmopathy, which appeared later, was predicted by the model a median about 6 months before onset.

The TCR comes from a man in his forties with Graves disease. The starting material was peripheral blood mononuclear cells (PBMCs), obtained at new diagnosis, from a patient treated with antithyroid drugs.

The CDR3 is CASSLNWDTGELFF. In nucleotides, the CDR3 is TGTGCCAGCAGCTTAAACTGGGACACCGGGGAGCTGTTTTTT. This chain links TRBV11-2 with TRBJ2-2; no reliable D call. Trimming pared 2 bases from V and 3 bases from J, leaving 7 bases between. This CDR3 is 14 amino acids long. Germline CDR1 and CDR2: SGHAT and FQNNGV.